Below, 12 T cell receptor beta chains from the same sample are listed, as sequenced in a study of blood T cell repertoires in COVID-19. Clones were read by immunoSEQ multiplex PCR, and TCRdb kept only the in-frame ones, dropping some. The sample shows approximately 350,000 clones, around 90% of them seen only once. The material sequenced was peripheral blood. Every receptor here comes from a woman between 18 and 29 years old who had recovered from COVID-19.

V gene TRBV11-2 combines with J gene TRBJ1-3; D is unresolved. Germline V CDR1 and CDR2: SGHAT, FQNNGV. V was pared by 5 bases and J by 3 bases, with 14 bases between. The CDR3 contains 15 residues. The CDR3 here is CASSPVRAYGNTIYF. Here the CDR3 DNA reads TGTGCCAGCAGCCCCGTGAGGGCTTATGGAAACACCATATATTTT.

The rearrangement uses TRBV6-2 or TRBV6-3 and TRBJ1-5; possibly TRBD1 for D (6 bases). CDR1 and CDR2 (germline): MNHEY, SVGEGT. This CDR3 has 18 residues. V lost 2 bases to trimming and J lost 0 bases, with 17 bases between them. The CDR3 is CASSYMGGRWDSNQPQHF. CDR3 sequence (DNA): TGTGCCAGCAGTTACATGGGGGGGCGATGGGATAGCAATCAGCCCCAGCATTTT.

The chain uses TRBV12-3 or TRBV12-4 and TRBJ1-2, with D unresolved. Deletions cut 1 base from V and 8 bases from J, with 11 bases between. This CDR3 region has 13 residues. The DNA of the CDR3 is TGTGCCAGCAGTTTAGTGGGTGTGCGGGGCTACACCTTC. This sequence encodes CASSLVGVRGYTF.

The CDR3, as DNA: TGTGCCAGTAGTATTTTATATGGGTCTAGCGGTGAAGATTACAATGAGCAGTTCTTC. Translated: CASSILYGSSGEDYNEQFF. This chain links TRBV19 with TRBJ2-1, with TRBD2 matching 7 bases. This CDR3 spans 19 amino acids. Unmatched junction bases numbered 18, after V lost 3 bases and J lost 4 bases. Germline V CDR1 and CDR2: LNHDA, SQIVND (reference sequence).

The chain links TRBV19 to TRBJ2-1, with 9 bases matching TRBD2. V lost 6 bases to trimming and J lost 5 bases; unmatched junction nucleotides: 8. Germline V lookup: CDR1 LNHDA, CDR2 SQIVND (reference sequence). The CDR3 length is 15 residues. CDR3 protein: CASRRTSEFNNEQFF. The CDR3 DNA reads TGTGCCAGTAGGCGGACTAGCGAATTCAACAATGAGCAGTTCTTC.

This clone was observed once. The chain couples TRBV18 to TRBJ1-6; tentative D call: TRBD1 (5 bases). The V and J ends lost 6 bases and 5 bases respectively, with 14 bases between them. This CDR3 contains 15 residues. CDR1 is KGHSH and CDR2 is LQKENI in the germline V gene. The CDR3 DNA is TGTGCCAGCTCCAGGGCACAAGGGAATAATTCACCCCTCCACTTT. Amino acid sequence: CASSRAQGNNSPLHF.

The chain links TRBV7-9 to TRBJ1-4; no clear D gene. V lost 3 bases and J lost 4, with 15 bases in between. Germline lookup yields CDR1 SEHNR and CDR2 FQNEAQ (reference sequence). This CDR3 spans 16 amino acids. CDR3 loop: CASSFPRGGSNEKLFF. The CDR3 DNA is TGTGCCAGCAGCTTCCCTCGAGGAGGGAGTAATGAAAAACTGTTTTTT.

The chain employs TRBV7-2 and TRBJ2-3; D gene ambiguous. The V end lost 6 bases, the J end lost 0 bases, and 7 bases lay between the germline ends. The CDR3 length is 13 residues. CDR1 SGHTA and CDR2 FQGNSA come from the germline V gene. This chain's CDR3 is CASRPRSTDTQYF. For the CDR3, the DNA is TGTGCCAGCAGGCCCAGGAGCACAGATACGCAGTATTTT.

J is TRBJ1-1 and V is TRBV5-1, with 8 bases that match TRBD1. V gave up 9 bases and J gave up 4 bases; unmatched junction bases: 8. The V gene's germline CDR1 is SGHRS and CDR2 YFSETQ. The CDR3 extends over 13 amino acids. The CDR3: CATRTGRATEAFF. The CDR3 nucleotides read TGCGCCACCCGGACAGGGCGGGCCACTGAAGCTTTCTTT.

This chain connects TRBV27 to TRBJ1-1; D gene ambiguous. The CDR3 runs to 15 residues. Trimming took 8 bases from V and 4 from J, leaving 20 bases between them. Per germline, CDR1 MNHEY and CDR2 SMNVEV (reference sequence). This CDR3 reads CASGYFPLGGTEAFF. Written as DNA, the CDR3 is TGTGCCAGCGGATACTTCCCGCTGGGAGGCACTGAAGCTTTCTTT.

The rearrangement uses TRBV19 and TRBJ2-3; maybe TRBD2 (6 bases). CDR1 is LNHDA, CDR2 SQIVND, per germline (reference sequence). V was clipped by 4 bases and J by 0 bases, with 11 bases between them. This CDR3 has 15 residues. CDR3 in amino acids: CASSTAAGSTDTQYF. CDR3 DNA: TGTGCCAGTAGTACCGCCGCGGGGAGCACAGATACGCAGTATTTT.

The V gene is TRBV25-1, the J gene TRBJ1-2; 12 nucleotides align to TRBD1. Trimming removed 5 bases from V and 4 bases from J; junction bases left unmatched: 11. This CDR3 is 17 amino acids long. CDR1 and CDR2 from the germline V gene are MGHDK and SYGVNS. CDR3 region: CASSQGGQGAGIYGYTF. CDR3 DNA: TGTGCCAGCAGTCAGGGGGGACAGGGGGCCGGGATCTATGGCTACACCTTC.